The 18 T cell receptor beta chains in this list originate from one sample, sequenced in a study of shared clonotypes between healthy human individuals. Generated by immunoSEQ multiplex PCR, the TCRdb table keeps only in-frame clones and is missing some. Of under 1,100,000 clones listed, roughly 74% were seen once; the top ten hold roughly 0.61%. Material: memory CD4+ T cells from PBMCs. The subset is: CD45RA-negative fraction. The receptors were gathered from a man younger than 35 in good health. Some clones in this sample may be carry-over from other donors' samples.

The chain carries TRBV11-2 and TRBJ1-1; 8 bases agree with TRBD1. V lost 2 bases, J lost 4 bases, and 6 bases stayed unmatched. The V gene's germline CDR1 is SGHAT and CDR2 FQNNGV. This CDR3 contains 15 residues. The CDR3 DNA is TGTGCCAGCAGCTTACAGGGGGCGCCTGGCACTGAAGCTTTCTTT. Its protein product is CASSLQGAPGTEAFF. Looking up the rest from reference TRBV11-2 and TRBJ1-1 gives the full variable domain: EAGVAQSPRYKIIEKRQSVAFWCNPISGHATLYWYQQILGQGPKLLIQFQNNGVVDDSQLPKDRFSAERLKGVDSTLKIQPAKLEDSAVYLCASSLQGAPGTEAFFGQGTRLTVV.

J is TRBJ2-2 and V is TRBV28, with D possibly being TRBD2 (6 bases). CDR1 MDHEN and CDR2 SYDVKM come from the germline V gene. This CDR3 has 18 residues. Trimming stripped 7 bases from V and 0 bases from J, with 21 bases between. CDR3 sequence: CASTADGQPGANTGELFF. Written as DNA, the CDR3 is TGTGCCAGCACTGCGGACGGCCAGCCGGGGGCGAACACCGGGGAGCTGTTTTTT. Complete variable domain (other parts from reference TRBV28 and TRBJ2-2): DVKVTQSSRYLVKRTGEKVFLECVQDMDHENMFWYRQDPGLGLRLIYFSYDVKMKEKGDIPEGYSVSREKKERFSLILESASTNQTSMYLCASTADGQPGANTGELFFGEGSRLTVL.

V and J are TRBV5-1 and TRBJ2-2, with a weak D call TRBD2 (6 bases). Germline CDR1 SGHRS, CDR2 YFSETQ. Between the trimmed V and J ends, which lost 0 bases and 7 bases, there was a span of 13 bases. The CDR3 totals 15 residues. CDR3 nucleotide sequence: TGCGCCAGCAGCTTGGGTAGCGGTCTAGGCGGGGAGCTGTTTTTT. Translated: CASSLGSGLGGELFF.

This chain links TRBV6-5 with TRBJ2-3; 9 bases fit TRBD2. Trimming took 7 bases from V and 5 from J; bases not matched to a gene: 7. Germline V gene data show CDR1 as MNHEY and CDR2 as SVGAGI. The CDR3 spans 14 residues. CDR3 in DNA: TGTGCCAGCACCACGGGACTAGCCCGAGATACGCAGTATTTT. Translation gives CASTTGLARDTQYF.

This clone was seen only a few times. The chain is built from TRBV7-2 and TRBJ1-2; the match to TRBD1 covers 7 bases. V was pared by 5 bases and J by 8 bases, with 11 bases of the junction left unmatched. The CDR3 consists of 14 residues. The germline V gene encodes CDR1 SGHTA and CDR2 FQGNSA. The CDR3 sequence: CASSQGGISQGYTF. CDR3 sequence (DNA): TGTGCCAGCAGCCAGGGGGGAATTTCTCAAGGCTACACCTTC.

This chain joins TRBV14 and TRBJ1-2, with 9 bases matching TRBD1. Germline-derived CDR1 and CDR2 are SGHDN and FVKESK. Germline trimming cut 4 bases from V and 10 bases from J; bases unmatched to any gene: 7. This CDR3 comprises 13 residues. The CDR3 DNA follows: TGTGCCAGCAGCCTGCGGACAGGGGTGATCTACACCTTC. Protein: CASSLRTGVIYTF.

Only a few counts were recorded for this clone. The chain recombines TRBV5-1 with TRBJ2-3, with 7 positions matching TRBD1. Per the germline V gene, CDR1 is SGHRS and CDR2 is YFSETQ. The trim removed 2 bases at V and 3 bases at J, leaving 6 bases unmatched. This CDR3 contains 15 residues. The CDR3 spells CASSFRDSLTDTQYF. The DNA of the CDR3 is TGCGCCAGCAGCTTCCGGGACAGTCTTACAGATACGCAGTATTTT.

The chain combines TRBV4-2 with TRBJ1-5; 8 nucleotides line up with TRBD1. CDR1 and CDR2 from the germline V gene are LGHNA and YNFKEQ. The CDR3 consists of 14 residues. Trimming took 0 bases from V and 5 from J; bases not matched to a gene: 0. Here the CDR3 reads CASSQETGDQPQHF. CDR3 bases: TGTGCCAGCAGCCAAGAGACAGGGGATCAGCCCCAGCATTTT.

This sequence joins TRBV7-3 and TRBJ2-5; D might be TRBD2 (6 bases). The V and J ends lost 2 bases and 4 bases respectively, with 8 bases between them. Germline-derived CDR1 and CDR2 are SGHTA and FQGTGA. The CDR3 covers 13 residues. The CDR3 region is CASSLHGGETQYF. CDR3 bases: TGTGCCAGCAGCTTACACGGGGGAGAGACCCAGTACTTC.

Details on this clone: At one end, the junction sequence differs from germline, possibly due to a read error. The chain recombines TRBV5-4 with TRBJ2-5, with D perhaps TRBD1 (6 bases). The CDR3 extends over 13 amino acids. Germline CDR1 reads SGHNT; CDR2 reads YYREEE (reference sequence). CDR3 DNA sequence: TGCGCCAGCATAGGGGGAGAGCGGGAGACCCAGTACTTC. Translating gives CASIGGERETQYF.

This chain joins TRBV2 and TRBJ2-4, with D possibly TRBD1 on 6 matching bases. Germline values: CDR1 SNHLY, CDR2 FYNNEI. This CDR3 region has 13 residues. Trimming removed 4 bases from V and 7 bases from J, with 11 bases in between. The CDR3 reads CASSGAGANIQYF. The CDR3, as DNA: TGTGCCAGCAGTGGGGCAGGGGCCAACATTCAGTACTTC.

Points on this clone: Other DNA sequences in the same sample also yield this CDR3. V usage is TRBV7-6 and J usage is TRBJ2-3, with 9 bases aligning to TRBD1. This CDR3 has 15 amino acids. Trimming removed 4 bases from V and 2 bases from J; junction bases left unmatched: 4. Germline loops: CDR1 SGHVS, CDR2 FNYEAQ. In DNA form, the CDR3 reads TGTGCCAGCAGCTGGACAGGGGTCGTCACAGATACGCAGTATTTT. Its translation: CASSWTGVVTDTQYF.

The V gene is TRBV6-1, the J gene TRBJ2-1; 9 nucleotides align to TRBD1. V shed 1 base and J 2 bases; nucleotides not matched to a gene: 6. The CDR3 has 17 residues. CDR1 and CDR2 (germline): MNHNS, SASEGT. The CDR3 nucleotides read TGTGCCAGCAGTGAAGTGTTGGGACAGGGTACCTACAATGAGCAGTTCTTC. Residues: CASSEVLGQGTYNEQFF.

V gene TRBV5-1 combines with J gene TRBJ1-1; 10 bases match TRBD1. After removal of 5 bases from V and 5 bases from J, the junction contained 6 bases not matched to a gene. Germline V gene sequence: CDR1 SGHRS, CDR2 YFSETQ. This CDR3 contains 14 residues. Here the CDR3 reads CASSSTGGRTEAFF. The CDR3 nucleotides are TGCGCCAGCAGTTCGACAGGGGGCAGGACTGAAGCTTTCTTT.

On this clone itself: This may be a read error: a much more frequent sequence differs by one nucleotide. V is TRBV5-5 and J is TRBJ2-5; maybe TRBD1 (6 bases). The DNA end favors TRBJ2-7, so the J call may be wrong. The germline V gene encodes CDR1 SGHKS and CDR2 YYEKEE (reference sequence). The CDR3 consists of 13 residues. CDR3: CASSPDRSYEQYF. The CDR3, as DNA: TGTGCCAGCAGCCCGGACAGATCCTACGAGCAGTACTTC.

The rearrangement joins TRBV11-2 to TRBJ2-7; D not resolved. CDR3 length equals 12 residues. The germline CDR1 and CDR2 sequences are SGHAT and FQNNGV. Trimming left V 5 bases short and J 4 bases short, with 9 bases between. CDR3 sequence: CASSRALYEQYF. The CDR3 DNA is TGTGCCAGCAGCCGAGCCCTTTACGAGCAGTACTTC. The variable domain in full, completed from reference TRBV11-2 and TRBJ2-7, reads EAGVAQSPRYKIIEKRQSVAFWCNPISGHATLYWYQQILGQGPKLLIQFQNNGVVDDSQLPKDRFSAERLKGVDSTLKIQPAKLEDSAVYLCASSRALYEQYFGPGTRLTVT.

The chain is built from TRBV7-8 and TRBJ1-3; TRBD1 is a possible D gene (5 bases). CDR3 length: 15 amino acids. Trimming removed 1 base at V and 2 bases at J, with 9 bases between. Germline V CDR1 and CDR2: SGHVS, FQNEAQ. This CDR3 is CASSLVGTPGNTIYF. The CDR3 DNA reads as TGTGCCAGCAGCTTAGTTGGGACGCCTGGAAACACCATATATTTT.

This chain links TRBV25-1 with TRBJ2-1, with a possible D match to TRBD2 (6 bases). The V gene's germline CDR1 is MGHDK and CDR2 SYGVNS. This CDR3 is built from 14 residues. The ends were cut back, 5 bases at V and 9 bases at J, with 17 bases in the middle. The CDR3 is CASSRDSGIGEQFF. The CDR3 DNA reads as TGTGCCAGCAGTAGGGACTCAGGAATAGGTGAGCAGTTCTTC. Full variable domain (rest looked up from reference TRBV25-1 and TRBJ2-1): EADIYQTPRYLVIGTGKKITLECSQTMGHDKMYWYQQDPGMELHLIHYSYGVNSTEKGDLSSESTVSRIRTEHFPLTLESARPSHTSQYLCASSRDSGIGEQFFGPGTRLTVL.